Following are 17 T cell receptor beta chains from one sample sequenced in a study of T cell responses to AZD1222 COVID-19 vaccine. Profiled with immunoSEQ multiplex PCR; TCRdb holds only in-frame clones, not every one. Here the sample spans 73,000 or so clones, 82% being singletons. Sequenced here: peripheral blood, sampled on day 0 of AZD1222 vaccination. The receptors originated from an adult in good health.

The chain uses TRBV7-9 and TRBJ1-1; 7 bases fit TRBD1. V was clipped by 1 base and J by 3 bases; unmatched bases: 5. The CDR3 length is 15 residues. Germline V gene sequence: CDR1 SEHNR, CDR2 FQNEAQ (reference sequence). For the CDR3, the DNA is TGTGCCAGCAGCTTAGAGGGGGGACAGTACACTGAAGCTTTCTTT. Translating gives CASSLEGGQYTEAFF. Full variable domain (missing parts from reference TRBV7-9 and TRBJ1-1): DTGVSQNPRHKITKRGQNVTFRCDPISEHNRLYWYRQTLGQGPEFLTYFQNEAQLEKSRLLSDRFSAERPKGSFSTLEIQRTEQGDSAMYLCASSLEGGQYTEAFFGQGTRLTVV.

The sample holds a few counts of this clone. This chain joins TRBV27 and TRBJ2-1; 7 bases fit TRBD1. V shed 0 bases and J 4 bases; nucleotides not matched to a gene: 6. CDR3 length: 16 amino acids. In germline, CDR1 is MNHEY, CDR2 SMNVEV (reference sequence). As DNA, the CDR3 is TGTGCCAGCAGTTTATCCACATTACAGGGGTACAATGAGCAGTTCTTC. This sequence encodes CASSLSTLQGYNEQFF.

This clone was observed a handful of times. The chain joins TRBV7-2 to TRBJ1-3, with D hard to call. Germline lookup yields CDR1 SGHTA and CDR2 FQGNSA. V shed 0 bases and J shed 1 base, with 7 bases lying between them. This CDR3 has 15 amino acids. Here the CDR3 DNA reads TGTGCCAGCAGCTTAGCGGGGATTTCTGGAAACACCATATATTTT. This codes for CASSLAGISGNTIYF.

Notes on this clone: This sample includes further DNA sequences coding for the same CDR3. V usage is TRBV11-2 and J usage is TRBJ1-1; D is ambiguous. CDR3 length: 13 residues. The germline V and J ends were trimmed by 0 bases and 1 base, with 3 bases remaining between them. CDR1 is SGHAT, CDR2 FQNNGV, per germline. CDR3 in amino acids: CASSLERNTEAFF. CDR3 nucleotide sequence: TGTGCCAGCAGCTTAGAACGGAACACTGAAGCTTTCTTT.

This chain uses TRBV11-2 with TRBJ2-7; maybe TRBD2 (6 bases). The V end was cut by 7 bases, the J end by 3 bases, with 19 bases between. Germline V gene sequence: CDR1 SGHAT, CDR2 FQNNGV. The CDR3 runs 15 residues. The CDR3 is CASTPAGPRGYEQYF. The CDR3 DNA is TGTGCCAGCACCCCGGCGGGGCCCCGAGGCTACGAGCAGTACTTC.

The chain links TRBV6-5 to TRBJ1-6; a weak D match, TRBD1 (5 bases). Trimming shortened V by 8 bases and J by 9 bases, and 14 bases separated the two germline ends. The germline CDR1 and CDR2 sequences are MNHEY and SVGAGI. This CDR3 spans 13 amino acids. The chain's CDR3 is CASSKTESSPLHF. CDR3 in DNA: TGTGCCAGCTCCAAGACAGAAAGTTCACCCCTCCACTTT.

The rearrangement uses TRBV28 and TRBJ1-2, with D unresolved. The V gene's germline CDR1 is MDHEN and CDR2 SYDVKM. Trimming cost V 6 bases and J 3 bases, with 14 bases left between them. CDR3 length: 14 residues. The CDR3 spells CASSSWVADYGYTF. The CDR3 coding sequence is TGTGCCAGCAGCTCCTGGGTGGCAGACTATGGCTACACCTTC.

The CDR3 loop is CSASAGGGPQETQYF. The CDR3 bases are TGCAGTGCTAGTGCGGGCGGGGGGCCCCAAGAGACCCAGTACTTC. The chain recombines TRBV20-1 with TRBJ2-5; 8 bases line up with TRBD2. Unmatched junction bases numbered 7, after V lost 3 bases and J lost 1 base. The CDR3 runs to 15 residues. CDR1 and CDR2 (germline): DFQATT, SNEGSKA (reference sequence).

The CDR3 DNA reads as TGTGCCTGGAGGGAGGGCAGGGGCTTCTACAATGAGCAGTTCTTC. As protein: CAWREGRGFYNEQFF. The J gene is TRBJ2-1, the V gene TRBV30, with D perhaps matching TRBD1 or TRBD2 (6 bases each). The V end lost 3 bases, the J end lost 3 bases, and 15 bases lay between the germline ends. Germline V gives CDR1 GTSNPN, CDR2 SVGIG (reference sequence). This CDR3 is 15 amino acids long.

This chain uses TRBV12-3 or TRBV12-4 with TRBJ2-7, with D hard to call. With 2 bases removed from V and 5 bases from J, the gap between germline ends came to 7 bases. The CDR3 spans 12 residues. CDR3 protein: CASSLTWDEQYF. Here the CDR3 DNA reads TGTGCCAGCAGTTTAACCTGGGACGAGCAGTACTTC.

This clone appeared once. V is TRBV10-3 and J is TRBJ2-7, with D hard to call. CDR3 length equals 15 residues. Per the germline V gene, CDR1 is ENHRY and CDR2 is SYGVKD. The V gene lost 0 bases and the J gene lost 2 bases, with 11 bases spanning the gap. This CDR3 reads CAISESADKAYEQYF. The CDR3 DNA follows: TGTGCCATCAGTGAGTCGGCAGATAAAGCCTACGAGCAGTACTTC.

CDR3 residues: CASSFLSSNSPLHF. CDR3 DNA: TGTGCCAGCAGCTTTTTATCGTCTAATTCACCCCTCCACTTT. The J gene is TRBJ1-6, the V gene TRBV5-6; D gene unclear. This CDR3 is built from 14 residues. Germline lookup yields CDR1 SGHDT and CDR2 YYEEEE. V gave up 2 bases and J gave up 6 bases, with 9 bases separating them.

The V and J genes are TRBV4-3 and TRBJ2-1; D assignment may be TRBD1 or TRBD2 (5 bases each). Germline lookup yields CDR1 LGHNA and CDR2 YSLEER. V was pared by 3 bases and J by 8 bases, with 20 bases between. The CDR3 length is 16 residues. Here the CDR3 DNA reads TGCGCCAGCAGCCATGCCGGGACCGAGTCCGGGGATGAGCAGTTCTTC. It encodes CASSHAGTESGDEQFF.

This chain links TRBV5-1 with TRBJ1-5; D unresolved. CDR3 length equals 14 residues. Per the germline V gene, CDR1 is SGHRS and CDR2 is YFSETQ. Between the trimmed V and J ends, which lost 0 bases and 5 bases, there was a span of 9 bases. In DNA, the CDR3 is TGCGCCAGCAGCTTGGGCCAGGTTGATCAGCCCCAGCATTTT. It codes for CASSLGQVDQPQHF.

The chain is built from TRBV7-8 and TRBJ1-1; no reliable D call. The CDR3 spans 13 residues. CDR1 is SGHVS and CDR2 is FQNEAQ in the germline V gene. The ends were cut back, 3 bases at V and 6 bases at J, with 11 bases in the middle. The CDR3 sequence is CASSFGSKSEAFF. The CDR3 region has the DNA TGTGCCAGCAGCTTCGGGAGTAAGTCTGAAGCTTTCTTT.

The gene calls are TRBV5-1 and TRBJ1-1, with D unresolved. V dropped 4 bases and J dropped 4 bases, with 11 bases sitting between them. This CDR3 comprises 13 residues. The germline V gene encodes CDR1 SGHRS and CDR2 YFSETQ. CDR3 in amino acids: CASSPASSTEAFF. CDR3 sequence (DNA): TGCGCCAGCAGCCCGGCGTCCAGCACTGAAGCTTTCTTT.

V is TRBV7-9 and J is TRBJ2-7, with 7 nucleotides matching TRBD1. From germline, CDR1 is SEHNR and CDR2 FQNEAQ (reference sequence). This CDR3 has 14 residues. The V gene end was trimmed by 6 bases and the J gene end by 7 bases; junction bases not matched to a gene: 12. The CDR3 nucleotides read TGTGCCAGCAGTCCGAGACAGGGATTCGTGGAGCAGTACTTC. Encoded protein: CASSPRQGFVEQYF. The full variable domain, completed using reference TRBV7-9 and TRBJ2-7, is DTGVSQNPRHKITKRGQNVTFRCDPISEHNRLYWYRQTLGQGPEFLTYFQNEAQLEKSRLLSDRFSAERPKGSFSTLEIQRTEQGDSAMYLCASSPRQGFVEQYFGPGTRLTVT.